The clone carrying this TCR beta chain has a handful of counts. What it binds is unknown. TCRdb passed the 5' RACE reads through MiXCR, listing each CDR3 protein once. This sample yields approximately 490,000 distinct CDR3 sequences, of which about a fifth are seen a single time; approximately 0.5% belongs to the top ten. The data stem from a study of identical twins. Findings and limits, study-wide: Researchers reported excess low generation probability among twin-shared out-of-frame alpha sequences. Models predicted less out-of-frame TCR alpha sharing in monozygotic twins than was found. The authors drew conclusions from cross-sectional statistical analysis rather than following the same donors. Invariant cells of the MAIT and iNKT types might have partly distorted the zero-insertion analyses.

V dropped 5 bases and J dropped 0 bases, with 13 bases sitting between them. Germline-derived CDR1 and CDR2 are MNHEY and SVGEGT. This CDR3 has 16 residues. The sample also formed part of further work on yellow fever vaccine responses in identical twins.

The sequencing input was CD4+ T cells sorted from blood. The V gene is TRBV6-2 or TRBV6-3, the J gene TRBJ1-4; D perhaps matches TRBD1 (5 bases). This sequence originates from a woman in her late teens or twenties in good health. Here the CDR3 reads CASSPIGGATNEKLFF. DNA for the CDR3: TGTGCCAGCAGTCCAATCGGAGGGGCAACTAATGAAAAACTGTTTTTT.